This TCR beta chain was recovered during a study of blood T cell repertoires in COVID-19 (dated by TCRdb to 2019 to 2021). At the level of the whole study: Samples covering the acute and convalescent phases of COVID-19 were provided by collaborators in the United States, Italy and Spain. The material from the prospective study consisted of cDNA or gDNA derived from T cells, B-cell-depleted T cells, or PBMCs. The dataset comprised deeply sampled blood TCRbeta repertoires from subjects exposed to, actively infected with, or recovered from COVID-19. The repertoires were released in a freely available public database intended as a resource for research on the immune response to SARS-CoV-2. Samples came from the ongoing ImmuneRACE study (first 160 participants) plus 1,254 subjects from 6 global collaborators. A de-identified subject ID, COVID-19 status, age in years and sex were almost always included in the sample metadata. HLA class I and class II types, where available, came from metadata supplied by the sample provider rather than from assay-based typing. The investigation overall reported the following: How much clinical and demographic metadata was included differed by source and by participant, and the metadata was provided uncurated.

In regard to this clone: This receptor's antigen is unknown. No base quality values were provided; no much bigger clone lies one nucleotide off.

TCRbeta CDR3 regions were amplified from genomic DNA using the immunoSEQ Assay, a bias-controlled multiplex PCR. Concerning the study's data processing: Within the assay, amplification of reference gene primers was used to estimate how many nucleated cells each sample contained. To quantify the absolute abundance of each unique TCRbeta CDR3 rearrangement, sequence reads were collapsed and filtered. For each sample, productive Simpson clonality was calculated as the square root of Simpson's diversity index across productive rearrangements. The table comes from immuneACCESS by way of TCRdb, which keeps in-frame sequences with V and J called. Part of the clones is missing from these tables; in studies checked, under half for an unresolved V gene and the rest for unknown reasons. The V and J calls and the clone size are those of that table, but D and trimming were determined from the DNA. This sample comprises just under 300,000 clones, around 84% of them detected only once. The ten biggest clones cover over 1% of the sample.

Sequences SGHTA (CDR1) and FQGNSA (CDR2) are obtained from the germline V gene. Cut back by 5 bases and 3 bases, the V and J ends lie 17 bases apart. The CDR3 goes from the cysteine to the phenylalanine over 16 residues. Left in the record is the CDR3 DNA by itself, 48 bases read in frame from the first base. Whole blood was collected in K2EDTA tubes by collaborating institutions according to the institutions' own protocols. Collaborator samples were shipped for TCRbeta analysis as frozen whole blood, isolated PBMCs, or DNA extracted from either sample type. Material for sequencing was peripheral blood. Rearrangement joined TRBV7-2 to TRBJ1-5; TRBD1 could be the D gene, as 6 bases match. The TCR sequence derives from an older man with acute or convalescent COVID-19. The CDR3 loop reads CASSTGQPSSNQPQHF. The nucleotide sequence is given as TGTGCCAGCAGCACCGGACAGCCCTCATCCAATCAGCCCCAGCATTTT.